These T cell receptor beta chains were read from a single sample in a study of blood T cell repertoires in COVID-19. The repertoire was sequenced with immunoSEQ multiplex PCR; TCRdb's copy has only in-frame clones and lacks some. The sample has 330,000 or so clones; about 87% are singletons. The specimen was PBMCs or T cells enriched from blood (not recorded which). The receptors originated from a man aged 25-45 years who had recovered from COVID-19. Both conserved end residues are part of each CDR3. The D gene is left open where the match is weak. Clone size is not always given. Where it is, it says once, few, many or a class for expanded clones.

j_call	clone_size	d_call	v_call	cdr3_nt	cdr3_aa
TRBJ1-1	NA	NA	TRBV5-1	TGCGCCAGCAGCCGCATGGCCCCTGGGGCCACTGAAGCTTTCTTT	CASSRMAPGATEAFF
TRBJ2-5	NA	TRBD2	TRBV11-3	TGTGCCAGCAGCCAAACGGGGGGGCTCCAGGAGACCCAGTACTTC	CASSQTGGLQETQYF
TRBJ1-3	NA	NA	TRBV27	TGTGCCAGCAGTTTATCGGGCGGAGGGAGTGGAAACACCATATATTTT	CASSLSGGGSGNTIYF
TRBJ1-3	NA	NA	TRBV19	TGTGCCAGTAGGCAAGCCTCTGGAAACACCATATATTTT	CASRQASGNTIYF
TRBJ1-1	NA	TRBD1	TRBV18	TGTGCCAGCTCACCCGATAACAGGGGGATGGGCACTGAAGCTTTCTTT	CASSPDNRGMGTEAFF
TRBJ1-2	NA	NA	TRBV27	TGTGCCAGCAGTTTGGGGAGCGGGGGCTATGGCTACACCTTC	CASSLGSGGYGYTF
TRBJ2-3	NA	NA	TRBV5-6	TGTGCCAGCAGCTTGGGCCTAGGAGATACGCAGTATTTT	CASSLGLGDTQYF
TRBJ2-1	NA	NA	TRBV5-1	TGCGCCAGCAGCTTGGGAGACAGGTCTTCCTACAATGAGCAGTTCTTC	CASSLGDRSSYNEQFF
TRBJ1-5	NA	TRBD1	TRBV28	TGTGCCAGCAGTTTATGGGACAGGGGTTCCGATCAGCCCCAGCATTTT	CASSLWDRGSDQPQHF
TRBJ1-2	NA	TRBD1	TRBV11-2	TGTGCCAGCAGCCTCACAGGGGCGGACTATGGCTACACCTTC	CASSLTGADYGYTF
TRBJ2-7	NA	NA	TRBV28	TGTGCCAGCAGTCAGCTGGACGGAGGAAAGAACGAGCAGTACTTC	CASSQLDGGKNEQYF
TRBJ2-6	once	TRBD1	TRBV2	TGTGCCAGCAGCTACCAAGGACAGGGTAGCTCTGGGGCCAACGTCCTGACTTTC	CASSYQGQGSSGANVLTF
TRBJ2-4	NA	NA	TRBV21-1	TGTGCCAGCAGCAAAGGCAGGTTGGGAGCCAAAAACATTCAGTACTTC	CASSKGRLGAKNIQYF
TRBJ1-6	NA	NA	TRBV9	TGTGCCAGCAGCGAGACAGTAATGTATTCACCCCTCCACTTT	CASSETVMYSPLHF
TRBJ1-4	NA	NA	TRBV20-1	TGCAGTGCTCTTAGGGGTGAAAAACTGTTTTTT	CSALRGEKLFF
TRBJ1-5	NA	TRBD1	TRBV2	TGTGCCAGCAGGGACAGGGATAGCAATCAGCCCCAGCATTTT	CASRDRDSNQPQHF
TRBJ1-2	NA	NA	TRBV3-1/TRBV3-2	TGTGCCAGCAGCCAAGAGTCCCTGTTCTATGGCTACACCTTC	CASSQESLFYGYTF
TRBJ1-1	NA	NA	TRBV6-5	TGTGCCAGCGTAAGGCATTTCGGGGCTGAAGCTTTCTTT	CASVRHFGAEAFF
TRBJ1-4	NA	NA	TRBV30	TGTGCCTGGAGGGCAGGCAGGGTCAATGAAAAACTGTTTTTT	CAWRAGRVNEKLFF
TRBJ1-5	NA	NA	TRBV30	TGTGCCTGGAGTAGAGGACAGCCCCAGCATTTT	CAWSRGQPQHF
TRBJ1-3	NA	NA	TRBV28	TGTGCCAGCAGTTTTTTCTGGGGGGGGTCTGGAAACACCATATATTTT	CASSFFWGGSGNTIYF
TRBJ1-3	NA	NA	TRBV18	TGTGCCAGCTCACCCAACTCGGACAGATCAGGAAACACCATATATTTT	CASSPNSDRSGNTIYF
TRBJ1-5	NA	NA	TRBV9	TGTGCCGGGTCCGTGGTTGGGCAGGGCGAACAGCCCCAGCATTTT	CAGSVVGQGEQPQHF
TRBJ1-2	NA	NA	TRBV20-1	TGCAGTGCTAGTGGAGGGCCCTATGGCTACACCTTC	CSASGGPYGYTF